This TCR beta chain is from a study of PD-L1 blockade in urothelial cancer. Study details: Blood samples had a median of 141,255 T cells.

TCRdb keeps only in-frame clones here, not all; method: immunoSEQ multiplex PCR. The repertoire has about 130,000 clones, approximately 85% of them found once; the top ten carry 2.4%. Germline V gives CDR1 SGHRS, CDR2 YFSETQ. J lost 3 bases, V lost 7 bases, and 3 bases had no gene match. This CDR3 contains 15 residues. Time point denoted: peripheral blood 6 weeks after treatment start. This receptor was identified in a man in his fifties with urothelial cancer. Sequenced material: PBMCs, taken around atezolizumab (anti-PD-L1) treatment. This chain links TRBV5-1 with TRBJ2-2; 13 bases match TRBD2. The CDR3 reads CASQLAGGYTGELFF. DNA of the CDR3: TGCGCCAGCCAACTAGCGGGAGGGTACACCGGGGAGCTGTTTTTT.